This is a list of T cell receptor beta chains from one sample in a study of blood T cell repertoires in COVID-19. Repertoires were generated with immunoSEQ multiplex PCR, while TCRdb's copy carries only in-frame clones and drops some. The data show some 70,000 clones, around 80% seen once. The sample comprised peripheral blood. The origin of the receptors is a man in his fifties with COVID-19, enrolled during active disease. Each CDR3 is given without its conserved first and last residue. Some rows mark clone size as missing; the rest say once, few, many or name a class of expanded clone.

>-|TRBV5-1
ASSFLTGILYEQY
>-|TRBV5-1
ASSLEPGEYQETQY
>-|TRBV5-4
ASSAGGQETQY
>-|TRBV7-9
ASSLVEGRDGYT
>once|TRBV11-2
ASSLLGGSYNSPLH
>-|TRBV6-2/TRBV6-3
ASSYSSTDLSSYNSPLH
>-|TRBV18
ASSPNGGGQETQY
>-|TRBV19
ASRDRGNTGELF
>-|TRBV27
ASSPGGLPNEKLF
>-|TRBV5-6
ASSLGLTGYT
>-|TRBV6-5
ASSSSGSGNTIY
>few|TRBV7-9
ASSTTVAQY
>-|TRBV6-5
ASSYSTGVKYGYT